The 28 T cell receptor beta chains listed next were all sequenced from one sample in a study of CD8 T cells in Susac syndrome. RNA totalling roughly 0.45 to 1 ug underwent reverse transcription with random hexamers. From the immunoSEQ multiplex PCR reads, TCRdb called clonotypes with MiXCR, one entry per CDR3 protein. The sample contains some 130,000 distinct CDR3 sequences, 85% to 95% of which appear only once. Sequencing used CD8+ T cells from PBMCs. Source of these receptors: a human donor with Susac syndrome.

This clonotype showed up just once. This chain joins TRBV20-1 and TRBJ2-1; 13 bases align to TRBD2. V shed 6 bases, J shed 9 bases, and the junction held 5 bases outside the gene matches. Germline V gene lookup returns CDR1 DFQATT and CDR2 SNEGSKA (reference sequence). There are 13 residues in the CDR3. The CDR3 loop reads CSAGLAGISEQFF. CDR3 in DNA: TGCAGTGCGGGACTAGCGGGAATTAGTGAGCAGTTCTTC.

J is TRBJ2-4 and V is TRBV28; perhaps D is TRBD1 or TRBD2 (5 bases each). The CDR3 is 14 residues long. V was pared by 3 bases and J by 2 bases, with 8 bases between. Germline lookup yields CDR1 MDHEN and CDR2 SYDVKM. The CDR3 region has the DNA TGTGCCAGCAGTTTGGGGGACCCCAAAAACATTCAGTACTTC. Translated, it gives CASSLGDPKNIQYF. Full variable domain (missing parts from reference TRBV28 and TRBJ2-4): DVKVTQSSRYLVKRTGEKVFLECVQDMDHENMFWYRQDPGLGLRLIYFSYDVKMKEKGDIPEGYSVSREKKERFSLILESASTNQTSMYLCASSLGDPKNIQYFGAGTRLSVL.

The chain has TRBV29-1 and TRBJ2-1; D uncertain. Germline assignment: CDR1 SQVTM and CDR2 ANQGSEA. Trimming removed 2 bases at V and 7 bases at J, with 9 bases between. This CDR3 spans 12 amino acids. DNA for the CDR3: TGCAGCGTTGAATATGTTTCTAATGAGCAGTTCTTC. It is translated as CSVEYVSNEQFF.

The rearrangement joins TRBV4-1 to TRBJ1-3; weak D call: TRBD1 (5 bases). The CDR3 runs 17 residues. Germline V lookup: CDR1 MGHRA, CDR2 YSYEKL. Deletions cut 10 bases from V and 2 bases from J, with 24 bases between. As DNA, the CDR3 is TGCGCCACCTCCGGAGTGGGGCTCCTCGTCCCTGGAAACACCATATATTTT. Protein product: CATSGVGLLVPGNTIYF.

CDR3: CASSLGASGRTVEYNEQFF. The DNA of the CDR3 is TGTGCCAGCAGCTTAGGGGCAAGCGGGAGGACCGTCGAGTACAATGAGCAGTTCTTC. The chain joins TRBV7-9 to TRBJ2-1; 9 nucleotides align to TRBD2. This CDR3 contains 19 residues. Trimming cost V 1 base and J 4 bases; bases outside gene matches: 14. The germline V gene has CDR1 SEHNR and CDR2 FQNEAQ (reference sequence).

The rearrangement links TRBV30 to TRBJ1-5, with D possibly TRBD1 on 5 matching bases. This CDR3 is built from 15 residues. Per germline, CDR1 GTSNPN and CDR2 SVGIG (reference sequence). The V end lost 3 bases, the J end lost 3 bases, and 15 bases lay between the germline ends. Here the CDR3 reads CAWRGRGPYNQPQHF. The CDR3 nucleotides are TGTGCCTGGAGGGGTAGGGGCCCCTACAATCAGCCCCAGCATTTT.

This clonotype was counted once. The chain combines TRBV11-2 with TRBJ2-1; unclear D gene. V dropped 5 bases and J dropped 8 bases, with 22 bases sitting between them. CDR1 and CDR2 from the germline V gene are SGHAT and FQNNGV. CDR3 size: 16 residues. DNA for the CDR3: TGTGCCAGCAGCACTGGGTACTACCGGGTAAATGATGAGCAGTTCTTC. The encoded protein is CASSTGYYRVNDEQFF.

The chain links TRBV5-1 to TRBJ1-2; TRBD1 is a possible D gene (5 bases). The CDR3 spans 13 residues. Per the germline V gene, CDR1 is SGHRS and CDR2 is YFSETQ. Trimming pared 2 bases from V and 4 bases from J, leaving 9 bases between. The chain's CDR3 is CASSFRQFYGYTF. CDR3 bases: TGCGCCAGCAGCTTCCGACAGTTCTATGGCTACACCTTC.

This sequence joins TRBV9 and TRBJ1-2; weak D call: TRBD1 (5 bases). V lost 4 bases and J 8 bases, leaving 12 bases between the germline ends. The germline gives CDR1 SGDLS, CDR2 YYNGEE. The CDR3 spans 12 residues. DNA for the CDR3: TGTGCCAGCAGCTCTATGACAGAGGGCTACACCTTC. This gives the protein CASSSMTEGYTF.

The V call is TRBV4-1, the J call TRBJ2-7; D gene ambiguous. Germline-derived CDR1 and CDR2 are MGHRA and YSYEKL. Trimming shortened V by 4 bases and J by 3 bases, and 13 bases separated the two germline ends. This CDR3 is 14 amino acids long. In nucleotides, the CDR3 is TGCGCCAGCAGCCCCAAACCCTGGAGCTACGAGCAGTACTTC. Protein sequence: CASSPKPWSYEQYF.

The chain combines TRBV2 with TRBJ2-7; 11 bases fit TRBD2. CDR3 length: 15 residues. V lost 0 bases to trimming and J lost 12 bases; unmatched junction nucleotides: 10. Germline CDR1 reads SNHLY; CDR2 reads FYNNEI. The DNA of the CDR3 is TGTGCCAGCAGTGAAGCTGGGACTAGCGGAACTCCTCGGTACTTC. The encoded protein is CASSEAGTSGTPRYF.

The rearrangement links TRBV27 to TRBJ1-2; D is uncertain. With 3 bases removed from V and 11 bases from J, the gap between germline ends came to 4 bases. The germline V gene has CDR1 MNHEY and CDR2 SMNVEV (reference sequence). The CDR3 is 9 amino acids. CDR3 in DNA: TGTGCCAGCAGTTTTCGATACACCTTC. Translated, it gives CASSFRYTF.

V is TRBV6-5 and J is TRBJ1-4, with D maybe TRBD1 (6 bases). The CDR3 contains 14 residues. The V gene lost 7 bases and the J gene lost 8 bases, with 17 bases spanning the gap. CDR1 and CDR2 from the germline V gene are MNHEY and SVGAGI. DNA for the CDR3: TGTGCCAGCACGAGAGGAGGGGGAGGAGAAAAACTGTTTTTT. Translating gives CASTRGGGGEKLFF.

The CDR3 reads CASSQEGLAVEQYF. CDR3 DNA: TGTGCCAGCAGCCAAGAAGGCTTGGCAGTCGAGCAGTACTTC. The chain carries TRBV4-2 and TRBJ2-7, with D hard to call. Trimming took off 0 bases at V and 6 bases at J, with 12 bases between the two ends. The germline V gene encodes CDR1 LGHNA and CDR2 YNFKEQ. The CDR3 length is 14 residues.

The CDR3 reads CSVDVQNREGGNTIYF. The CDR3 nucleotides are TGCAGCGTTGATGTTCAGAACCGCGAGGGTGGAAACACCATATATTTT. The chain joins TRBV29-1 to TRBJ1-3, with no clear D. Trimming pared 3 bases from V and 3 bases from J, leaving 18 bases between. CDR1 is SQVTM, CDR2 ANQGSEA, per germline. The CDR3 length is 16 residues.

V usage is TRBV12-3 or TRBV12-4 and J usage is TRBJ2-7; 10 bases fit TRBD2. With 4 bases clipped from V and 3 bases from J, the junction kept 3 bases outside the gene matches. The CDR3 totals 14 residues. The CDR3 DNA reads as TGTGCCAGCAGTTCAGGGACTAGCGTCTACGAGCAGTACTTC. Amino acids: CASSSGTSVYEQYF.

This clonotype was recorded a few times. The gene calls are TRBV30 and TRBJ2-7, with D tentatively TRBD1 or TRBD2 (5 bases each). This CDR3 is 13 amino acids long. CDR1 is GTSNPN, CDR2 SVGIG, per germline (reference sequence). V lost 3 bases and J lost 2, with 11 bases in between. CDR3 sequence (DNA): TGTGCCTGGAGCCGGGGCAGGACCTACGAGCAGTACTTC. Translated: CAWSRGRTYEQYF.

The CDR3 spells CASSDGYTF. DNA of the CDR3: TGTGCCAGCAGTGACGGCTACACCTTC. The chain carries TRBV2 and TRBJ1-2; no reliable D call. Per the germline V gene, CDR1 is SNHLY and CDR2 is FYNNEI. The CDR3 is made up of 9 amino acids. Between the trimmed V and J ends, which lost 3 bases and 8 bases, there was a span of 1 base.

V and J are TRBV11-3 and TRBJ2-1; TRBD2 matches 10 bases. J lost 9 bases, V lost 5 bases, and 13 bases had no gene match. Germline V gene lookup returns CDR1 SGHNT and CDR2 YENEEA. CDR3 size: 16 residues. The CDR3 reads CASSTPLAGDFGEQFF. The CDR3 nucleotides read TGTGCCAGCAGCACTCCTCTAGCGGGAGATTTCGGTGAGCAGTTCTTC.

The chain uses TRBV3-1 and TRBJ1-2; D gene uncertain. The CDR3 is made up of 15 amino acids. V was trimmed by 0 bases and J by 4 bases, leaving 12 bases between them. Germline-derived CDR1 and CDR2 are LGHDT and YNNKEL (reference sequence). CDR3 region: CASSQDWAGIYGYTF. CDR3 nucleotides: TGTGCCAGCAGCCAAGATTGGGCGGGAATCTATGGCTACACCTTC.

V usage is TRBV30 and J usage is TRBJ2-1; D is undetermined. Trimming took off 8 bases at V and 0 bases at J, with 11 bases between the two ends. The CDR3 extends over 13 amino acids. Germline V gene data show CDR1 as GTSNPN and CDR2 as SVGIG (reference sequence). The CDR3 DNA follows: TGTGCCGGCGACAAAAGCTCCTACAATGAGCAGTTCTTC. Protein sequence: CAGDKSSYNEQFF.

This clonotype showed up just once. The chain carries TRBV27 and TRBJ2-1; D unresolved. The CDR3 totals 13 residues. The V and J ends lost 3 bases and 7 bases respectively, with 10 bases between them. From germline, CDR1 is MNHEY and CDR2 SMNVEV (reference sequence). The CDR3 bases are TGTGCCAGCAGTTTTTCTAGTGTAAATGAGCAGTTCTTC. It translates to CASSFSSVNEQFF.

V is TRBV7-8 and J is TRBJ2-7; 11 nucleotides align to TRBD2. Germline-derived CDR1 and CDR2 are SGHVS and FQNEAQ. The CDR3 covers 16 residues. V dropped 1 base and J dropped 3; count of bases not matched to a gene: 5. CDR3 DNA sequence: TGTGCCAGCAGCTTAGGGGCCGGGACTAGCGGCTACGAGCAGTACTTC. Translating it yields CASSLGAGTSGYEQYF.

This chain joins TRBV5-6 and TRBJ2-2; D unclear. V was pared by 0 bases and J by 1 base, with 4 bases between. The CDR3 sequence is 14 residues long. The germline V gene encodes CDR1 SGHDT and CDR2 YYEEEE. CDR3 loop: CASSLAVNTGELFF. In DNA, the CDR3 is TGTGCCAGCAGCTTGGCCGTGAACACCGGGGAGCTGTTTTTT.

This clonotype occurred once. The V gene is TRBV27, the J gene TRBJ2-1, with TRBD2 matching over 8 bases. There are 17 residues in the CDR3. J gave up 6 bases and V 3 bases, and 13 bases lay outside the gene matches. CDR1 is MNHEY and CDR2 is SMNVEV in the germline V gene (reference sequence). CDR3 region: CASSFSIAGLVGNEQFF. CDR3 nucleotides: TGTGCCAGCAGTTTTTCTATCGCGGGACTAGTTGGCAATGAGCAGTTCTTC.

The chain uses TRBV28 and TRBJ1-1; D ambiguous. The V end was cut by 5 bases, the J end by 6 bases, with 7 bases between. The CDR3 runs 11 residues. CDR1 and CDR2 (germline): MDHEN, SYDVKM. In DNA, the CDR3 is TGTGCCAGCAGTACCGGACCTGAAGCTTTCTTT. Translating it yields CASSTGPEAFF.

CDR3 protein: CASSFVGWGQGAGEAFF. CDR3 coding DNA: TGTGCCAGCAGTTTCGTGGGTTGGGGACAGGGGGCAGGTGAAGCTTTCTTT. The J gene is TRBJ1-1, the V gene TRBV12-3 or TRBV12-4; TRBD1 matches at 12 bases. Losses at the gene ends were 3 bases for V and 7 bases for J; bases not matched to a gene: 12. The CDR3 loop spans 17 amino acids.

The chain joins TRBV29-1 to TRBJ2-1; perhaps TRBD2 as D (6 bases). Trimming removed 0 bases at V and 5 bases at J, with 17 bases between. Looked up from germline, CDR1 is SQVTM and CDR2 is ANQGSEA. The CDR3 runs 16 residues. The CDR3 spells CSVEDYLGWGDNEQFF. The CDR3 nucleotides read TGCAGCGTTGAAGATTACTTAGGGTGGGGGGACAATGAGCAGTTCTTC.